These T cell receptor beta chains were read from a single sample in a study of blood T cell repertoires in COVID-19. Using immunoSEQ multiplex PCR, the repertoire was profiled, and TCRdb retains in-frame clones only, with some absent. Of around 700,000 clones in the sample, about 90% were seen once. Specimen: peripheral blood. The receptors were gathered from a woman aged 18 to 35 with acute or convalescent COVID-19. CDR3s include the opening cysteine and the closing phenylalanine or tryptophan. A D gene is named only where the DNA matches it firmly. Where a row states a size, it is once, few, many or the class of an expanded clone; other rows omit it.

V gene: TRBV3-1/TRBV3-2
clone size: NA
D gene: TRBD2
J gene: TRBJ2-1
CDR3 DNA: TGTGCCAGCGAACTAGCGGGTCGCCGTCTTTACAATGAGCAGTTCTTC
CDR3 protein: CASELAGRRLYNEQFF

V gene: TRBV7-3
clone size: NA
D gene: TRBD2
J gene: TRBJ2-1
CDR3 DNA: TGTGCCAGCAGCTGGACTAGCGGGGGGGCCCATGAGCAGTTCTTC
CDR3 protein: CASSWTSGGAHEQFF

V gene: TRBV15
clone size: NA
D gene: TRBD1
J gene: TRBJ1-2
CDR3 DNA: TGTGCCACCAGCAGAGATGAGGGGGCTGGTGGCTACACCTTC
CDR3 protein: CATSRDEGAGGYTF

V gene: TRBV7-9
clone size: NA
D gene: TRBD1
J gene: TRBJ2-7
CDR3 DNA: TGTGCCAGCAGCCTTGGGACAGAGAGCTCCTACGAGCAGTACTTC
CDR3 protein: CASSLGTESSYEQYF

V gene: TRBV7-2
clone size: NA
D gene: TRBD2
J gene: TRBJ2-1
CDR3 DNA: TGTGCCAGCAGCTTAGAAGCGGGGGACAATGAGCAGTTCTTC
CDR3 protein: CASSLEAGDNEQFF

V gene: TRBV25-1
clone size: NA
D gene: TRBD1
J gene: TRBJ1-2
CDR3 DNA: TGTGCCAGCAGTGAATTAGGTTTAGGGGGCAACTATGGCTACACCTTC
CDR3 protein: CASSELGLGGNYGYTF

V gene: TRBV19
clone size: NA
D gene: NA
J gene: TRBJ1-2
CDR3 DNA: TGTGCCAGTAGTACCCTCTCACAGGGAGACTATGGCTACACCTTC
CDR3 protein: CASSTLSQGDYGYTF

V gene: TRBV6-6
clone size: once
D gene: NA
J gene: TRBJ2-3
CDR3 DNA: TGTGCCAGCAGTTACTTATTGGAGACGCAGTATTTT
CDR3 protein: CASSYLLETQYF

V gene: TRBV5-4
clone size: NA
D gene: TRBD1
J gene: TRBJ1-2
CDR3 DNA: TGTGCCAGCAGGGGGGGACAGCTCGGGGGCTACACCTTC
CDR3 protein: CASRGGQLGGYTF

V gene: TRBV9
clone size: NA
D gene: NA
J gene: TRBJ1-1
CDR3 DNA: TGTGCCAGCAGCGGGTCACGGGGCACTGAAGCTTTCTTT
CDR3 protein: CASSGSRGTEAFF

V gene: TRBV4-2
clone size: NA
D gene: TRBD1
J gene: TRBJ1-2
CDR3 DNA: TGTGCCAGCAGCCAAGAGAATCCAGGGGGCTATGGCTACACCTTC
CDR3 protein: CASSQENPGGYGYTF

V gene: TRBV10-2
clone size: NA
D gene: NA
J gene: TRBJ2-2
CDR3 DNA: TGCGCCAGCAGTGTGAGCCCCGGGGAGCTGTTTTTT
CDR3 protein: CASSVSPGELFF

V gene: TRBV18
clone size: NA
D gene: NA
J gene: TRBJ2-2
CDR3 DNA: TGTGCCAGCTCACCTGCCAGGGTGGCCGGGGAGCTGTTTTTT
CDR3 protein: CASSPARVAGELFF

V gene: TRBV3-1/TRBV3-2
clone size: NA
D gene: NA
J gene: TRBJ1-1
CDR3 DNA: TGTGCCAGCAGCCAAGATTTAGGGGGTGACACTGAAGCTTTCTTT
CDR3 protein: CASSQDLGGDTEAFF

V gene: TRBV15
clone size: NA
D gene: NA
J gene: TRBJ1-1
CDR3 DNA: TGTGCCACCAGCAGAGCCCGACAGCCTCTCACTGAAGCTTTCTTT
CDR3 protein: CATSRARQPLTEAFF

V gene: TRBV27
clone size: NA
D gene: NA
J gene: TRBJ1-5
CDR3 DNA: TGTGCCAGCAGTTTAGGCCAGGGCAATCAGCCCCAGCATTTT
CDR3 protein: CASSLGQGNQPQHF

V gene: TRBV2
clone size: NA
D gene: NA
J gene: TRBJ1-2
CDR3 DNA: TGTGCCAGCTTTCAGGGATACAACTATGGCTACACCTTC
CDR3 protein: CASFQGYNYGYTF

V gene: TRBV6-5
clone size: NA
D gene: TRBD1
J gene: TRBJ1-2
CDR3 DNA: TGTGCCAGCAAGACAGGGTCGTTCGGCTACACCTTC
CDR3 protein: CASKTGSFGYTF

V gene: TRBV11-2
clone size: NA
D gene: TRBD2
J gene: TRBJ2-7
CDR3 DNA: TGTGCCAGCAGCCCGAGACTAGCGGGGGTCCTACCCTACGAGCAGTACTTC
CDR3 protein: CASSPRLAGVLPYEQYF

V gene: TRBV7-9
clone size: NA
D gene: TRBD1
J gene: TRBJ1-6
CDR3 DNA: TGTGCCAGCAGCTTGGAGTTGGGGACAGGCTCGTACCCACCCCTCCACTTT
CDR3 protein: CASSLELGTGSYPPLHF

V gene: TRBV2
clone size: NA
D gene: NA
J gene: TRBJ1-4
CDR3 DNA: TGTGCCGGGAAAACAGGACGCTCCAATGAAAAACTGTTTTTT
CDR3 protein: CAGKTGRSNEKLFF

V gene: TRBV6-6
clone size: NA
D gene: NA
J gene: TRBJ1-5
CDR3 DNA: TGTGCCAGCAGAACGACGTCAGGGCCCAATCAGCCCCAGCATTTT
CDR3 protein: CASRTTSGPNQPQHF

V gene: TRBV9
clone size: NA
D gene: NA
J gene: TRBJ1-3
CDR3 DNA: TGTGCCAGCAAACCGGACATCTCTGGAAACACCATATATTTT
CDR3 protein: CASKPDISGNTIYF

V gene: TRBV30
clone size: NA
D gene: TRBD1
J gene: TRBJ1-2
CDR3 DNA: TGTGCCTGGAGTAGTGTCCGGGTGACAGGGGGGGATGGCTACACCTTC
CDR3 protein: CAWSSVRVTGGDGYTF

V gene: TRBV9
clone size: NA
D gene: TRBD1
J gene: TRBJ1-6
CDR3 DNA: TGTGCCAGCCAGGACAGGTCCAATTCACCCCTCCACTTT
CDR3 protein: CASQDRSNSPLHF